This T cell receptor beta chain was documented in a study of T cell responses to AZD1222 COVID-19 vaccine. Overall study: The study pooled second doses at about 4 or about 12 weeks. Findings and caveats of the study: The CD4 TCRs associated with vaccination extended across spike and predominated at 160-218 and 743-854. A mostly white British donor set with more females was recruited, and clonal diversity was possibly underestimated. The reported proportion of spike-specific TCRs targeting unmutated variant regions was nearly half.

Germline CDR1 SNHLY, CDR2 FYNNEI. The ends lost 5 bases at V and 2 bases at J; junction bases unmatched: 6. The CDR3 is 15 residues long. The data were produced by immunoSEQ multiplex PCR, yet TCRdb's version contains in-frame clones alone and is incomplete. The repertoire consists of roughly 140,000 clones, with approximately 94% occurring once and the leading ten covering roughly 5%. As regards this clone: The target antigen is unknown.

This clonotype was obtained from an adult in good health. The starting material was peripheral blood, obtained on day 0 of AZD1222 vaccination. This chain links TRBV2 with TRBJ1-5, with 7 bases that match TRBD1. As DNA, the CDR3 is TGTGCCAGCAGTTCTAGGGGGCAGGGCAATCAGCCCCAGCATTTT. The encoded protein is CASSSRGQGNQPQHF.